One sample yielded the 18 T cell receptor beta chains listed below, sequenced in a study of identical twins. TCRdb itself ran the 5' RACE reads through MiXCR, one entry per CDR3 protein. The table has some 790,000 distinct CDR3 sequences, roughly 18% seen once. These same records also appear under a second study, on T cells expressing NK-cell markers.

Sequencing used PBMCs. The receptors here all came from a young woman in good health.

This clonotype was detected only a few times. CDR3 sequence (DNA): TGTGCCAGCAGTCGAAAAAGGCCAAGCACAGATACGCAGTATTTT. Amino acid sequence: CASSRKRPSTDTQYF. The chain carries TRBV27 and TRBJ2-3; D is undetermined. This CDR3 is 15 amino acids long. V was trimmed by 5 bases and J by 0 bases, leaving 12 bases between them. Germline CDR1 reads MNHEY; CDR2 reads SMNVEV (reference sequence).

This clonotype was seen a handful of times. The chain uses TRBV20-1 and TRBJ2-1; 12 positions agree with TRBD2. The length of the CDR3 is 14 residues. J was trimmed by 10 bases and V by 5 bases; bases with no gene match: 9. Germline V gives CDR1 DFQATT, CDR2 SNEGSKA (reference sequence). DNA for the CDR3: TGCAGTGCTCGAGGACTAGCGGGACGGGAGGAGCAGTTCTTC. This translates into CSARGLAGREEQFF.

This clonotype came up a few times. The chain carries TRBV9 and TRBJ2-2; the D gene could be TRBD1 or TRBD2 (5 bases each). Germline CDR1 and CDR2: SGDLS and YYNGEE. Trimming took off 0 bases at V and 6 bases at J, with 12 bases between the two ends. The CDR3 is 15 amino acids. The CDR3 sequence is CASSVGGTTSGELFF. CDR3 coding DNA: TGTGCCAGCAGCGTAGGGGGGACCACGTCCGGGGAGCTGTTTTTT.

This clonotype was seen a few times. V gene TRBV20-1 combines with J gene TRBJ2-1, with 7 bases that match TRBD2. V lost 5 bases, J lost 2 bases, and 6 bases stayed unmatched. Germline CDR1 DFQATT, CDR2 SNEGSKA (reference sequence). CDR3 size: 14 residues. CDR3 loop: CSAGEGTAYNEQFF. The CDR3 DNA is TGCAGTGCTGGGGAGGGGACCGCCTACAATGAGCAGTTCTTC.

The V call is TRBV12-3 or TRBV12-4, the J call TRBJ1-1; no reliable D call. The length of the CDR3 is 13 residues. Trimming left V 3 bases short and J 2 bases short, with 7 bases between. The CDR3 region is CASSFWANTEAFF. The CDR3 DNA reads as TGTGCCAGCAGTTTTTGGGCCAACACTGAAGCTTTCTTT.

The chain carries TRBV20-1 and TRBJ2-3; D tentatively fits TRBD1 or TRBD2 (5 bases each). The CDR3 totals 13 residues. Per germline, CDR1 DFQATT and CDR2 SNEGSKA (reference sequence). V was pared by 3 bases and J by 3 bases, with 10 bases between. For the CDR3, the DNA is TGCAGTGCTAGCGAAGGGGAGACAGATACGCAGTATTTT. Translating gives CSASEGETDTQYF.

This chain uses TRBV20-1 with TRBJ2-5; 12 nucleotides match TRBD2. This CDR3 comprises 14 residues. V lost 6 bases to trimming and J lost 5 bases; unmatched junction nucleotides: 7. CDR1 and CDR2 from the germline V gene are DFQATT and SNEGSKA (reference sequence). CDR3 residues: CSAITGTSGETQYF. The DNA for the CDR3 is TGCAGTGCGATTACCGGGACTAGCGGGGAGACCCAGTACTTC.

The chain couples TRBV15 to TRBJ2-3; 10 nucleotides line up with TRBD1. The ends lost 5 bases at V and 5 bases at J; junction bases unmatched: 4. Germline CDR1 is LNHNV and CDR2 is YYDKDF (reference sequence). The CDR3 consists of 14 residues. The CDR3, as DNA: TGTGCCACCAGCCTGGACAGGGGGTTAGATACGCAGTATTTT. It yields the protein CATSLDRGLDTQYF.

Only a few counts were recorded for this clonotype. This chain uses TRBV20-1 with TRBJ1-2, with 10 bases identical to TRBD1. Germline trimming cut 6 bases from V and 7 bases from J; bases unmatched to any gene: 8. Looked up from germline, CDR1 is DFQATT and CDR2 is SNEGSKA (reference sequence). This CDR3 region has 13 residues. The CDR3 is CSAPGQGSGGYTF. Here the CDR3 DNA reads TGCAGTGCACCGGGACAGGGGTCTGGTGGCTACACCTTC.

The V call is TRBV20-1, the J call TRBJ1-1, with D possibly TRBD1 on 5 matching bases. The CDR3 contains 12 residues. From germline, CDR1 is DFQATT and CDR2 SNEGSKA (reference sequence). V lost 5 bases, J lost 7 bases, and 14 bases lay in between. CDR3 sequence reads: CSAPWGLGEAFF. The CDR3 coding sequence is TGCAGTGCTCCTTGGGGCTTAGGTGAAGCTTTCTTT.

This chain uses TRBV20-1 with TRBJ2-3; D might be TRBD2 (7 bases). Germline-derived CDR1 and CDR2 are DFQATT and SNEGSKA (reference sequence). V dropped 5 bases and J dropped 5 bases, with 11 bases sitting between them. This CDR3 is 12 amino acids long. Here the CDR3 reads CSALRGGDTQYF. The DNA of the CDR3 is TGCAGTGCTCTAAGGGGGGGAGATACGCAGTATTTT.

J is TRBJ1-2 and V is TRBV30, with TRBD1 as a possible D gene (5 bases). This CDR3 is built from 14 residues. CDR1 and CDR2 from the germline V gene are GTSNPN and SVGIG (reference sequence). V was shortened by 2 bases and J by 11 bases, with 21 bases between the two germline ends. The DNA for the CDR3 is TGTGCCTGGAGTCGGGGGTTGGTCATGCAAGGATACACCTTC. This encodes CAWSRGLVMQGYTF.

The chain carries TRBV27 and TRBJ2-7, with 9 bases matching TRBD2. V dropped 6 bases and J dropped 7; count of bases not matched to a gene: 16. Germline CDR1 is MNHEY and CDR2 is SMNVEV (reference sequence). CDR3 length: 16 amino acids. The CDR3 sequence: CASSLTSSGAGGEQYF. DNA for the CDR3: TGTGCCAGCAGCCTCACCTCTAGCGGGGCAGGTGGGGAGCAGTACTTC.

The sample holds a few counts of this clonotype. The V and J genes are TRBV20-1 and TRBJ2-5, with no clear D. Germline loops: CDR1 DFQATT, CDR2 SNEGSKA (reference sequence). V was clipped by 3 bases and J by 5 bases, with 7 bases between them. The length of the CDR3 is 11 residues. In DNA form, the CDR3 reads TGCAGTGCTAGTGGGGTGGAGACCCAGTACTTC. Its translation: CSASGVETQYF.

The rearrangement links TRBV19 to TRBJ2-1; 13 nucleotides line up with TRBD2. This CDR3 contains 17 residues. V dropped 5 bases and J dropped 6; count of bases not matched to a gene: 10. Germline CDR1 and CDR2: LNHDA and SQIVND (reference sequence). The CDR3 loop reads CASSLPRRTSGSNEQFF. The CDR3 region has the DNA TGTGCCAGTAGTCTCCCCCGCCGGACTAGCGGGAGCAATGAGCAGTTCTTC.

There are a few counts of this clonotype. CDR3 sequence reads: CSVATGRSYEQYF. The CDR3 DNA sequence: TGCAGCGTCGCCACAGGGAGGTCCTACGAGCAGTACTTC. This chain connects TRBV29-1 to TRBJ2-7; D may be TRBD1 or TRBD2 (6 bases each). The CDR3 consists of 13 residues. The germline CDR1 and CDR2 sequences are SQVTM and ANQGSEA. The V and J ends lost 6 bases and 1 base respectively, with 13 bases between them.

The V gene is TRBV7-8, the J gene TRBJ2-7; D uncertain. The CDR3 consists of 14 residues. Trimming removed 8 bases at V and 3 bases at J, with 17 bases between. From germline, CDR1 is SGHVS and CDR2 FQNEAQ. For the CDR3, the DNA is TGTGCCAGCGTTCGTGGCGGCCGGAGCTACGAGCAGTACTTC. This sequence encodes CASVRGGRSYEQYF.

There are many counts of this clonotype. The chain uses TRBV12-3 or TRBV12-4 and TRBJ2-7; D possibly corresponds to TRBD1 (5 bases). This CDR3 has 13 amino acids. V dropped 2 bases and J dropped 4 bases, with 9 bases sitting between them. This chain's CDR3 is CASSLYGAYEQYF. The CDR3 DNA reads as TGTGCCAGCAGTTTATATGGGGCTTACGAGCAGTACTTC.